This is a list of T cell receptor beta chains from one sample in a study of cytomegalovirus exposure and HLA in healthy donors. Sequencing used immunoSEQ multiplex PCR; TCRdb keeps in-frame clones, though not all of them. This sample has 150,000 or so clones; 80% to 90% occur once, and the top ten carry approximately 1.4%. The sample was PBMCs. The receptors shown here come from a woman in her thirties in good health and CMV-seronegative. CDR3s include the opening cysteine and the closing phenylalanine or tryptophan. A D gene is named only where the DNA matches it firmly. Expanded clones get a size class; other rows say once, few or many, or leave the size out.

CASSYSILNSQETQYF	TGTGCCAGCAGTTACTCGATCTTAAACAGCCAAGAGACCCAGTACTTC	-	TRBV6-5	TRBJ2-5	few
CASSSPDSRSSYEQYF	TGTGCCAGCAGTTCCCCGGACAGCCGGAGCTCCTACGAGCAGTACTTC	-	TRBV2	TRBJ2-7	few
CASSLGQPEPQHF	TGTGCCAGTAGTTTAGGACAGCCTGAGCCCCAGCATTTT	-	TRBV19	TRBJ1-5	once
CASEGAGTQYLSTDTQYF	TGTGCCAGCGAGGGGGCCGGGACACAATACTTAAGCACAGATACGCAGTATTTT	TRBD1	TRBV7-8	TRBJ2-3	once
CSVEGALDTEAFF	TGCAGCGTGGAGGGGGCGCTTGACACTGAAGCTTTCTTT	TRBD1	TRBV29-1	TRBJ1-1	-
CASSAGQGGNQPQHF	TGTGCCAGCAGCGCGGGACAGGGGGGAAATCAGCCCCAGCATTTT	TRBD1	TRBV6-1	TRBJ1-5	-
CASSPGTGQETQYF	TGTGCCAGCTCACCCGGGACAGGGCAAGAGACCCAGTACTTC	TRBD1	TRBV18	TRBJ2-5	once
CASSGKSGLAGGTGELFF	TGCGCCAGCAGCGGAAAAAGCGGACTAGCGGGGGGAACCGGGGAGCTGTTTTTT	TRBD2	TRBV5-1	TRBJ2-2	-
CASGQGSYEQYF	TGTGCCAGCGGGCAGGGCTCCTACGAGCAGTACTTC	-	TRBV6-5	TRBJ2-7	-
CASSFVGGNTGELFF	TGCGCCAGCAGCTTTGTGGGGGGAAACACCGGGGAGCTGTTTTTT	-	TRBV5-1	TRBJ2-2	-
CASSEGWEGIVAFF	TGTGCCAGCAGTGAAGGCTGGGAGGGCATAGTAGCTTTCTTT	-	TRBV6-1	TRBJ1-1	-
CASSLGQGRGYEQYF	TGCGCCAGCAGCTTGGGACAGGGAAGAGGCTACGAGCAGTACTTC	TRBD1	TRBV5-1	TRBJ2-7	-
CNLAGGANVLTF	TGCAACCTGGCTGGTGGGGCCAACGTCCTGACTTTC	-	TRBV29-1	TRBJ2-6	-
CATRREAVTYEQYF	TGTGCCACCCGCAGGGAGGCGGTCACCTACGAGCAGTACTTC	-	TRBV27	TRBJ2-7	-
CASSLSARGYGYTF	TGTGCCAGCAGTTTAAGTGCAAGGGGCTATGGCTACACCTTC	-	TRBV27	TRBJ1-2	-
CASQSPGGTNTQYF	TGTGCCTCTCAGTCTCCTGGGGGCACAAATACGCAGTATTTT	-	TRBV30	TRBJ2-3	-
CASSFRDYYGYTF	TGTGCCAGCAGTTTCAGGGATTACTATGGCTACACCTTC	-	TRBV27	TRBJ1-2	-
CASSEFFQGAGYEQYF	TGTGCCAGCAGTGAATTTTTCCAGGGGGCCGGCTACGAGCAGTACTTC	TRBD1	TRBV6-1	TRBJ2-7	-
CASSFGQGAPSSPLHF	TGTGCCAGCAGTTTTGGACAGGGGGCTCCTTCTTCACCCCTCCACTTT	TRBD1	TRBV6-5	TRBJ1-6	once
CAWSIAGGPSYEQYF	TGTGCCTGGAGTATAGCGGGGGGGCCCTCCTACGAGCAGTACTTC	TRBD2	TRBV30	TRBJ2-7	-
CASSLVGYNQPQHF	TGTGCCAGCAGCTTGGTGGGCTACAATCAGCCCCAGCATTTT	-	TRBV5-6	TRBJ1-5	-
CASSLEAGGELFF	TGTGCTAGCAGCTTAGAAGCCGGCGGGGAGCTGTTTTTT	-	TRBV7-7	TRBJ2-2	-
CASMGGPNAGGSPLHF	TGTGCCAGTATGGGGGGACCGAACGCAGGGGGTTCACCCCTCCACTTT	TRBD1	TRBV19	TRBJ1-6	-
CASRSTGSHGYTF	TGTGCCAGCAGATCGACAGGGAGTCATGGCTACACCTTC	TRBD1	TRBV5-4	TRBJ1-2	-
CASSLYRGPPYEQYF	TGTGCCAGCAGTTTATACAGGGGCCCCCCCTACGAGCAGTACTTC	TRBD1	TRBV6-6	TRBJ2-7	-
CASSILGDAYGYTF	TGTGCCAGTAGTATTTTAGGAGACGCGTATGGCTACACCTTC	-	TRBV19	TRBJ1-2	-
CASSPTGNYGYTF	TGTGCCAGCAGCCCAACAGGGAACTATGGCTACACCTTC	-	TRBV7-6	TRBJ1-2	-
CASSQLSVTGMNTEAFF	TGCGCCAGCAGCCAGCTGTCGGTTACGGGAATGAACACTGAAGCTTTCTTT	-	TRBV4-3	TRBJ1-1	-
CASSLSGGSYEQYF	TGTGCCAGCAGCCTTAGCGGGGGGTCCTACGAGCAGTACTTC	TRBD2	TRBV7-6	TRBJ2-7	-
CASSTGTGPNTEAFF	TGTGCCAGCAGCACCGGGACAGGGCCGAACACTGAAGCTTTCTTT	TRBD1	TRBV2	TRBJ1-1	-
CASRKDGNNYGYTF	TGTGCCAGCAGGAAAGACGGGAATAACTATGGCTACACCTTC	-	TRBV6-1	TRBJ1-2	-
CASSRLGASPSYEQYF	TGTGCCAGCAGTCGTCTTGGGGCTTCACCCTCCTACGAGCAGTACTTC	-	TRBV11-1	TRBJ2-7	-
CVRSFRDITNEKLFF	TGTGTCAGAAGCTTTAGGGACATAACTAATGAAAAACTGTTTTTT	-	TRBV7-5	TRBJ1-4	once
CASSELGNNQPQHF	TGTGCCAGCAGTGAATTGGGCAACAATCAGCCCCAGCATTTT	-	TRBV25-1	TRBJ1-5	few
CASIIGGYNEQFF	TGTGCCAGCATTATAGGGGGCTACAATGAGCAGTTCTTC	-	TRBV6-1	TRBJ2-1	-
CASSKAYSTKRKIRPEQYF	TGTGCCAGCAGCAAAGCTTATTCGACTAAGAGGAAGATTCGGCCGGAGCAGTACTTC	-	TRBV21-1	TRBJ2-7	-